This TCR beta chain was identified during a study of cytomegalovirus exposure and HLA in healthy donors. Looking at the study overall: Across more than 350 genotyped donors, about 81% landed in the Caucasian-associated ancestry cluster.

Concerning this clone itself: What it recognizes is unknown.

The study ran its PCR with 60 Vbeta and 13 Jbeta primers. Authors' data handling: Roughly 11 million of the about 80 million unique TCR beta chains counted in a later analysis were shared. Generated by immunoSEQ multiplex PCR, the TCRdb table keeps only in-frame clones and is missing some. V, J and clone size are those of that table, while D and trimming were read from the DNA. The sample yields approximately 110,000 clones, about 12% seen once. Findings of the study overall: Presence/absence results assume similar sequencing depth per donor, which may not hold.

V was clipped by 1 base and J by 4 bases; unmatched bases: 2. This CDR3 is 15 amino acids long. In germline, CDR1 is SGHTS, CDR2 YDEGEE. The clonotype comes from a man aged 35-49 years in good health and CMV-seropositive. The chain couples TRBV5-8 to TRBJ2-1, with TRBD2 matching 10 bases. The sequencing input was PBMCs. The CDR3 region is CASSLWTSGYNEQFF. DNA for the CDR3: TGTGCCAGCAGCTTGTGGACTAGCGGATACAATGAGCAGTTCTTC.